This record covers a single T cell receptor (beta chain). Its antigen is currently unknown. J was trimmed by 5 bases and V by 3 bases; bases with no gene match: 5. In germline, CDR1 is MNHNS, CDR2 SASEGT. The CDR3 runs to 15 residues. The source of the sample is a study of beta chain features in type 1 diabetes. Sorted populations were all over 98% pure. Sequenced material consisted of expressed TCRB transcripts (all of the isolated RNA was reverse transcribed). The method was immunoSEQ multiplex PCR; TCRdb's version includes in-frame clones alone and lacks a portion of them. The repertoire has just over 15,000 clones, around 63% of them found once; the top ten carry approximately 2.7%. Whole-study findings and limits: Significant though moderate, a shortening of TCRB CDR3s appeared in all four CD4+ subsets of Type 1 diabetes patients. It was not settled here whether HLA type affects TCRB rearrangement.

Sequencing input: Tregs from blood. This clonotype was obtained from a young man with type 1 diabetes. This chain connects TRBV6-1 to TRBJ2-1; TRBD2 aligns across 9 bases. The CDR3 DNA follows: TGTGCCAGCAGTGAGGTGACTAGCGGCCACAATGAGCAGTTCTTC. Translating it yields CASSEVTSGHNEQFF.